This T cell receptor (beta chain) was retrieved from a study of shared clonotypes between healthy human individuals. Sequencing was performed with immunoSEQ multiplex PCR; in TCRdb, only in-frame clones are kept and a portion is missing. The sample lists around 2.1 million clones, approximately 95% occurring once. This receptor was taken from a man aged 18 to 30 in good health. The sequencing input was naive CD4+ T cells sorted from blood. Stated subset: CD45RA+ positively selected.

DNA of the CDR3: TGTGCCAGCAGCTCAAGGACAGATTCTTTTGGCTACACCTTC. As protein: CASSSRTDSFGYTF. The rearrangement uses TRBV7-2 and TRBJ1-2, with TRBD1 as a possible D gene (6 bases). This CDR3 is built from 14 residues. Germline V gene sequence: CDR1 SGHTA, CDR2 FQGNSA. The V end was cut by 4 bases, the J end by 7 bases, with 16 bases between.